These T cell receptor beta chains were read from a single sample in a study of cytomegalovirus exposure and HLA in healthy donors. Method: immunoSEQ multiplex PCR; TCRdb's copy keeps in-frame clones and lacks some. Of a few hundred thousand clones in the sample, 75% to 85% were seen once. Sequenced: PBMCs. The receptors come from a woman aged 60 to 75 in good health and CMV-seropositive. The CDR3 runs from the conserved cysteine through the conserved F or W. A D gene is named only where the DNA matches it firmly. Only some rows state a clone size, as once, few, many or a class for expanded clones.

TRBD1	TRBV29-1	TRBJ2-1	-	TGCAGCGTTCTAGGGGGCTCTGATGAGCAGTTCTTC	CSVLGGSDEQFF
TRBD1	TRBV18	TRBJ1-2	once	TGTGCCAGCTCACCACCTGTAACAGACAGGGGATACTATGGCTACACCTTC	CASSPPVTDRGYYGYTF
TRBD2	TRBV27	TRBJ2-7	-	TGTGCCAGCAGTTTAGGACTAGCTACCCACGAGCAGTACTTC	CASSLGLATHEQYF
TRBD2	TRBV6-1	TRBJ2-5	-	TGTGCCAGCAGTGAAGTGGCTAGCGGGAAAGAGACCCAGTACTTC	CASSEVASGKETQYF
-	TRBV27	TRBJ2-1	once	TGTGCCAGCCAAGGCGACTATTGGGAGTACAATGAGCAGTTCTTC	CASQGDYWEYNEQFF
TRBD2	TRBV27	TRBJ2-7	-	TGTGCCAGCAGCCGTGGCTCTAGCGGGAGCTCCTACGAGCAGTACTTC	CASSRGSSGSSYEQYF
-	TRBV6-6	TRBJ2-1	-	TGTGCCAGCAGTTACTCGACGCAGACCCGTACAGCAGAGCAGTTCTTC	CASSYSTQTRTAEQFF
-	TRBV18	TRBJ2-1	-	TGTGCCAGCTCCCCGGGACTGGACAATGAGCAGTTCTTC	CASSPGLDNEQFF
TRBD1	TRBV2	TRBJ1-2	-	TGTGCCAGCAGGCGGCCGGGACAGGCGCCCTATGGCTACACCTTC	CASRRPGQAPYGYTF
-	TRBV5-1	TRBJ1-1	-	TGCGCCAGCCGGAGCGTGACTGAAAGATGGAACACTGAAGCTTTCTTT	CASRSVTERWNTEAFF
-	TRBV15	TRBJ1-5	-	TGTGCCACCAGCAGAGTTGGGGCGGTTGATCAGCCCCAGCATTTT	CATSRVGAVDQPQHF
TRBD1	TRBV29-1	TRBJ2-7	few	TGCAGCGCTACCGGGACAGGGGGCTCCTACGAGCAGTACTTC	CSATGTGGSYEQYF
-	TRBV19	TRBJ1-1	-	TGTGCCAGTAGTATAGAAGGTCGAGGGACTGAAGCTTTCTTT	CASSIEGRGTEAFF
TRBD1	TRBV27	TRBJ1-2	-	TGTGCCAGCAGTTCCGGGACAGGGAGGAGGTTGAGTAAGGATGGCTACACCTTC	CASSSGTGRRLSKDGYTF
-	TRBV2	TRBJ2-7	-	TGTGCCGCGAGACAAGGGGTGGAAAATTACGAGCAGTACTTC	CAARQGVENYEQYF
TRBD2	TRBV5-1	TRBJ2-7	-	TGCGCCAGCAGCTTCAGAAGCGGGACCGGTATAGAGCAGTACTTC	CASSFRSGTGIEQYF
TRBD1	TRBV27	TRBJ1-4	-	TGTGCCAGCAGTTTATCGACAGGGGGTGGCGAAAAACTGTTTTTT	CASSLSTGGGEKLFF
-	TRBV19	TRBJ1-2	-	TGTGCCAGTCATCCCCAAGGACAGAATAACTATGGCTACACCTTC	CASHPQGQNNYGYTF
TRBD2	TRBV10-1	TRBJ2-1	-	TGCGCCAGCAGTGATAGCGGGGGGCCCCCCAATGAGCAGTTCTTC	CASSDSGGPPNEQFF
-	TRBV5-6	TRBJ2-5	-	TGTGCCAGCAGCTTGTGGGGTAGCGAGCACTTC	CASSLWGSEHF
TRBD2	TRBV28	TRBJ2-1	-	TGTGCCAGTTTGACGGGGGAGGGCTACAATGAGCAGTTCTTC	CASLTGEGYNEQFF
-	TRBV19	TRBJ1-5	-	TGTGCCAGTACGGGGGGGCTCAATCAGCCCCAGCATTTT	CASTGGLNQPQHF
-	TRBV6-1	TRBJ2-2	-	TGTGCCAGCACTCTTCAACGGGGGTGGCGGGGGGAGCTGTTTTTT	CASTLQRGWRGELFF
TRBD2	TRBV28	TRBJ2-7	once	TGTGCCAGCAGTTTTTATTTGGGACTAGCGGCTACTTTCTCCTACGAGCAGTACTTC	CASSFYLGLAATFSYEQYF
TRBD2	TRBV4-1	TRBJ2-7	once	TGCGCCAGCAGCCAAGACCCCGGGAGGGGGTCCGAGCAGTACTTC	CASSQDPGRGSEQYF
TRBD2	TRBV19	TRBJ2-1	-	TGTGCCAGTAGTATAAGTCGCGGGACTAGCGGGAGGGCCGGGTACAATGAGCAGTTCTTC	CASSISRGTSGRAGYNEQFF
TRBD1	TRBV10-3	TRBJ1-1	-	TGTGCCATCAGTGCGGACAGGTCTGAAGCTTTCTTT	CAISADRSEAFF
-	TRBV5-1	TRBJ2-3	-	TGCGCCAGCAGCTTGGCCAGGTCTAGCACAGATACGCAGTATTTT	CASSLARSSTDTQYF
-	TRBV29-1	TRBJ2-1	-	TGCAGCGCTGGTGGCTCGGGACTCCTACGGGGTGAGCAGTTCTTC	CSAGGSGLLRGEQFF
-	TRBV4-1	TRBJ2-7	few	TGCGCCAGCAGCCCCTCCCCCCTCTCCCGACGGACAGCCGAGCAGTACTTC	CASSPSPLSRRTAEQYF
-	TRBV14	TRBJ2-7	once	TGTGCCAGCAGCCAAGATAGAATAGCCTTCTACGAGCAGTACTTC	CASSQDRIAFYEQYF
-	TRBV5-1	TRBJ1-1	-	TGCGCCAGCAGCGAGGGTACGGTCACTGAAGCTTTCTTT	CASSEGTVTEAFF
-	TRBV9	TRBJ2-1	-	TGTGCCAGCAGCGTCCAGGGGTACCCCTACAATGAGCAGTTCTTC	CASSVQGYPYNEQFF
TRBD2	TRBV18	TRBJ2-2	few	TGTGCCAGCTCACCACTAGAAGCGGGAGGGCCCGCGAACACCGGGGAGCTGTTTTTT	CASSPLEAGGPANTGELFF
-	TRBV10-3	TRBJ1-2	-	TGTGCCATCAGTGAGTCTAAGGGGTACTATGGCTACACCTTC	CAISESKGYYGYTF
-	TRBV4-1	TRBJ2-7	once	TGCGCCAGCAGCCAAAAGTGGGGAGCGGAGCCCTCCTACGAGCAGTACTTC	CASSQKWGAEPSYEQYF
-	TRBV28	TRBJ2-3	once	TGTGCCAGCAGTTTATTTGGACAAGGAGATACGCAGTATTTT	CASSLFGQGDTQYF
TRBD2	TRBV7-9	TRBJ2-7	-	TGTGCCGGGGGGACTAGCGGGATCAACGAGCAGTACTTC	CAGGTSGINEQYF
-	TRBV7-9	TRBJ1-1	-	TGTGCCAGCAGCTTAGGGCAGGAAGTTTGGAATGCAGCTTTCTTT	CASSLGQEVWNAAFF
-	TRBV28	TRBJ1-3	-	TGTGCCAGCAGTTTAAGTTTACAAGCGAACACCATATATTTT	CASSLSLQANTIYF
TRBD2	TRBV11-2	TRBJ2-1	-	TGTGCCAGCAACGCGGGAGGAAGTGGTGAGCAGTTCTTC	CASNAGGSGEQFF
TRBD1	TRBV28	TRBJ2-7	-	TGTGCCAGCAGTTTATTAGGGACAGTGCTCCTCTTC	CASSLLGTVLLF
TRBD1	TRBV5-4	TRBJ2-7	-	TGTGCCAGCAGTCTCTCCCTGGGACAGGGGAAACTTGGGGAGTACTTC	CASSLSLGQGKLGEYF